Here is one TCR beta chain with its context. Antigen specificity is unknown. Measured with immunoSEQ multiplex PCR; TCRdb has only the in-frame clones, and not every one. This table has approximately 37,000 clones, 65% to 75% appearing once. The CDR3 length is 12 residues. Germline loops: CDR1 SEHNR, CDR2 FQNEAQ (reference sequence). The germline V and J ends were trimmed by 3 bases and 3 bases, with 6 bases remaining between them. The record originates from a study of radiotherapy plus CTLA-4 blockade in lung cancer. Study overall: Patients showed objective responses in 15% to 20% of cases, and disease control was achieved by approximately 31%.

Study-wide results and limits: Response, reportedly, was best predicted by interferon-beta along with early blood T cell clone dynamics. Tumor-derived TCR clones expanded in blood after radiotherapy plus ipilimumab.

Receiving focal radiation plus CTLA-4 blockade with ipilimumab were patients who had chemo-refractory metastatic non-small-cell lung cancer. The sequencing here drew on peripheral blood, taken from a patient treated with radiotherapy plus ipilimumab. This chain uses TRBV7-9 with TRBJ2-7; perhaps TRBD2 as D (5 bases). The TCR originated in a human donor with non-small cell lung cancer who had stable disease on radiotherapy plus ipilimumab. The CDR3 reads CASSFGDYEQYF. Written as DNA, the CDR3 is TGTGCCAGCAGCTTCGGGGACTACGAGCAGTACTTC.